The 15 T cell receptor beta chains reported below all come from one sample, sequenced in a study of regulatory and conventional T cells in RAG deficiency. TCRdb keeps only in-frame clones here, not all; method: immunoSEQ multiplex PCR. The sample lists some 30,000 clones; approximately 90% were seen once. These data are also associated with another study on regulatory T cells. That investigation notes: Amplification used 52 TRBV primers and 13 TRBJ primers.

The sequenced material came from CD8+ T cells sorted from blood. The receptors were sampled from a human donor in good health.

This clone was detected once. The chain has TRBV7-3 and TRBJ1-4; 8 positions agree with TRBD1. The CDR3 is 14 residues long. Germline lookup yields CDR1 SGHTA and CDR2 FQGTGA. V trimming: 5 bases; J trimming: 10 bases; junction bases outside the gene matches: 9. The CDR3, as DNA: TGTGCCAGCAGCCCGACAGGGGAGGAGGGAAAACTGTTTTTT. As protein: CASSPTGEEGKLFF.

The chain couples TRBV12-5 to TRBJ1-1; no definite D call. CDR1 and CDR2 (germline): LGHNT, FRNRAP. Trimming removed 4 bases at V and 0 bases at J, with 6 bases between. The CDR3 runs 13 residues. CDR3 DNA: TGTGCTAGTGGTTACTCGATGAACACTGAAGCTTTCTTT. Protein sequence: CASGYSMNTEAFF.

V gene TRBV27 combines with J gene TRBJ2-7, with a weak D call TRBD1 (5 bases). V lost 2 bases, J lost 5 bases, and 19 bases lay in between. Germline V gene data show CDR1 as MNHEY and CDR2 as SMNVEV (reference sequence). CDR3 length equals 16 residues. Here the CDR3 DNA reads TGTGCCAGCAGTTTAAATTCCGCCAGGGCGTCCCACGAGCAGTACTTC. The encoded protein is CASSLNSARASHEQYF.

The chain employs TRBV6-6 and TRBJ2-7; 7 nucleotides match TRBD1. V lost 6 bases and J lost 5; bases outside the gene matches: 16. The CDR3 length is 16 residues. Germline V gene sequence: CDR1 MNHNY, CDR2 SVGAGI (reference sequence). In nucleotides, the CDR3 is TGTGCCAGCAGCTCGAGGCCACAGGGGCAGTCCAACGAGCAGTACTTC. This codes for CASSSRPQGQSNEQYF.

This clone was detected once. The chain uses TRBV27 and TRBJ2-7; 7 bases line up with TRBD1. V gave up 3 bases and J gave up 6 bases; unmatched junction bases: 5. The CDR3 runs 13 residues. Germline assignment: CDR1 MNHEY and CDR2 SMNVEV (reference sequence). The CDR3 here is CASSFGTDLEQYF. The DNA of the CDR3 is TGTGCCAGCAGTTTTGGGACAGACCTCGAGCAGTACTTC.

The chain is built from TRBV11-3 and TRBJ2-3; a weak D match, TRBD1 (6 bases). V lost 6 bases and J 5 bases, leaving 6 bases between the germline ends. This CDR3 contains 11 residues. The V gene's germline CDR1 is SGHNT and CDR2 YENEEA. The CDR3 region has the DNA TGTGCCAGCAGAGGGGGAGATACGCAGTATTTT. This gives the protein CASRGGDTQYF.

Of note for this clone: The junction differs from germline at one of its ends, possibly a read error. The chain uses TRBV13 and TRBJ2-3; weak D call: TRBD2 (6 bases). Germline CDR1 PRHDT, CDR2 FYEKMQ (reference sequence). This CDR3 contains 15 residues. This chain's CDR3 is CASSWDSASIDTQYF. In nucleotides, the CDR3 is TGTGCCAGCAGCTGGGACTCAGCAAGCATAGATACGCAGTATTTT.

This chain connects TRBV6-6 to TRBJ2-7; 7 bases map to TRBD1. J lost 2 bases, V lost 4 bases, and 8 bases had no gene match. Germline V gives CDR1 MNHNY, CDR2 SVGAGI (reference sequence). The CDR3 covers 15 residues. The CDR3 coding sequence is TGTGCCAGCAGTTCCTTGAGGGGGCCGGCCTACGAGCAGTACTTC. Encoded protein: CASSSLRGPAYEQYF.

The chain is built from TRBV7-3 and TRBJ2-7; a possible D gene is TRBD2 (6 bases). The V and J ends lost 5 bases and 3 bases respectively, with 11 bases between them. Per germline, CDR1 SGHTA and CDR2 FQGTGA. CDR3 size: 13 residues. CDR3 coding DNA: TGTGCCAGCAGCACGGGACTCGGCTACGAGCAGTACTTC. It encodes CASSTGLGYEQYF.

CDR3 DNA: TGCGCCAGCAGCCAAGTGTTTTTGGGGACTCCATACACCGGGGAGCTGTTTTTT. This codes for CASSQVFLGTPYTGELFF. The chain combines TRBV4-1 with TRBJ2-2, with D possibly being TRBD2 (6 bases). V lost 1 base and J lost 3, with 18 bases in between. Germline CDR1 is MGHRA and CDR2 is YSYEKL. CDR3 size: 18 residues.

This clone was picked up a small number of times. CDR3 nucleotide sequence: TGTGCCAGCAGGGGGTCCGCGGGGGGGATCCTTCTGAATGAGCAGTTCTTC. Amino acid sequence: CASRGSAGGILLNEQFF. The rearrangement links TRBV27 to TRBJ2-1, with TRBD2 matching over 9 bases. CDR3 length: 17 residues. V gave up 6 bases and J gave up 7 bases; unmatched junction bases: 16. Germline lookup yields CDR1 MNHEY and CDR2 SMNVEV (reference sequence).

This clone was seen a single time. The chain joins TRBV11-3 to TRBJ2-7, with D tentatively TRBD1 (5 bases). Trimming took 4 bases from V and 3 from J, leaving 13 bases between them. The CDR3 length is 14 residues. Germline-derived CDR1 and CDR2 are SGHNT and YENEEA. CDR3 protein: CASSSTGHLYEQYF. The CDR3 DNA reads as TGTGCCAGCAGCTCCACTGGACACCTCTACGAGCAGTACTTC.

The gene calls are TRBV9 and TRBJ2-7; 7 bases are shared with TRBD1. The germline CDR1 and CDR2 sequences are SGDLS and YYNGEE. The junction had 5 bases not matched to a gene; V was cut back by 4 bases and J by 1 base. The CDR3 loop spans 14 amino acids. The CDR3 region has the DNA TGTGCCAGCAGCCCCGGACAGGAATCCTACGAGCAGTACTTC. Amino acids: CASSPGQESYEQYF.

This sequence joins TRBV9 and TRBJ2-1; D is undetermined. This CDR3 has 13 residues. V lost 0 bases and J 8 bases, leaving 9 bases between the germline ends. Germline assignment: CDR1 SGDLS and CDR2 YYNGEE. This CDR3 is CASSVGTPDEQFF. CDR3 DNA: TGTGCCAGCAGCGTAGGCACTCCGGATGAGCAGTTCTTC.

The chain employs TRBV11-2 and TRBJ2-5, with 9 bases identical to TRBD2. With 5 bases clipped from V and 3 bases from J, the junction kept 10 bases outside the gene matches. This CDR3 region has 16 residues. Germline V CDR1 and CDR2: SGHAT, FQNNGV. Written as DNA, the CDR3 is TGTGCCAGCAGCCTACGGGTAGCGGGGGCCGAAGAGACCCAGTACTTC. It is translated as CASSLRVAGAEETQYF.